These T cell receptor beta chains were read from a single sample in a study of shared clonotypes between healthy human individuals. Assay: immunoSEQ multiplex PCR; the TCRdb copy retains only in-frame clones and omits some. The sample lists hundreds of thousands of clones, roughly 96% seen once, with about 0.12% in the top ten. The specimen sequenced was naive CD8+ T cells sorted from blood. The receptors here all came from a woman aged 25 to 39 in good health. Each CDR3 is given with its conserved first and last residue. Fields, in order: clone size, D gene, J gene, V gene, CDR3 protein, CDR3 DNA. D genes are given only for firm matches. Some rows have no size entry. The others give once, few or many, or a class for an expanded clone.

. TRBD1 TRBJ2-7 TRBV30 CAYTTGVYEQYF TGTGCCTATACGACAGGGGTTTACGAGCAGTACTTC
. . TRBJ2-2 TRBV18 CASSPGLTGELFF TGTGCCAGCTCACCAGGTTTGACGGGGGAGCTGTTTTTT
once . TRBJ1-1 TRBV28 CASRFPGHTEAFF TGTGCCAGCAGATTCCCGGGACACACTGAAGCTTTCTTT
. TRBD2 TRBJ2-3 TRBV9 CASSVRGSSADTQYF TGTGCCAGCAGCGTGCGCGGGAGCTCGGCAGATACGCAGTATTTT
. TRBD2 TRBJ2-2 TRBV19 CASNAKWTSRDTNTGELFF TGTGCCAGCAACGCCAAGTGGACTAGCAGAGACACGAACACCGGGGAGCTGTTTTTT
few . TRBJ2-7 TRBV5-4 CASSSISEQYF TGTGCCAGCAGCTCAATTAGCGAGCAGTACTTC
. . TRBJ2-1 TRBV19 CASSSSSRLDEQFF TGTGCCAGTAGTTCCTCTAGTAGGCTTGATGAGCAGTTCTTC
. . TRBJ2-7 TRBV9 CASSVGFGSSYEQYF TGTGCCAGCAGCGTAGGGTTTGGGAGCTCCTACGAGCAGTACTTC
. TRBD1 TRBJ2-1 TRBV20-1 CSANRGGEQFF TGCAGTGCGAACAGGGGTGGTGAGCAGTTCTTC
. . TRBJ2-3 TRBV6-7 CASSQLYGGEDTQYF TGTGCCAGCAGCCAACTCTATGGGGGCGAAGATACGCAGTATTTT
once . TRBJ2-3 TRBV27 CASSSGDTQYF TGTGCCAGCAGTTCGGGGGATACGCAGTATTTT
. . TRBJ2-2 TRBV19 CASSIGGTPGELFF TGTGCCAGTAGTATTGGGGGGACCCCCGGGGAGCTGTTTTTT
. TRBD1 TRBJ1-5 TRBV28 CASSSGTGGFRGNQPQHF TGTGCCAGCAGCTCCGGGACAGGGGGGTTTAGGGGCAATCAGCCCCAGCATTTT
. . TRBJ2-2 TRBV5-1 CASSPGRYANTGELFF TGCGCCAGCAGCCCGGGGCGGTATGCGAACACCGGGGAGCTGTTTTTT
. . TRBJ2-6 TRBV2 CASIGRGGANVLTF TGTGCCAGCATAGGCAGGGGAGGGGCCAACGTCCTGACTTTC
. TRBD2 TRBJ2-1 TRBV27 CASSSGTSGNEQFF TGTGCCAGCAGTTCGGGGACTAGCGGCAATGAGCAGTTCTTC
. . TRBJ2-7 TRBV7-9 CASSQGWGNVYEQYF TGTGCCAGCAGCCAAGGGTGGGGAAACGTCTACGAGCAGTACTTC
. . TRBJ2-7 TRBV5-4 CASSLGRVGYEQYF TGTGCCAGCAGCTTGGGTAGGGTTGGGTACGAGCAGTACTTC
. . TRBJ2-3 TRBV9 CASSPMADTQYF TGTGCCAGCAGCCCCATGGCAGATACGCAGTATTTT
. . TRBJ2-1 TRBV9 CASSVVTPSDADNEQFF TGTGCCAGCAGCGTAGTCACCCCTAGCGATGCGGACAATGAGCAGTTCTTC
. . TRBJ2-7 TRBV28 CASSGSEQYF TGTGCCAGCAGCGGGTCCGAGCAGTACTTC
. . TRBJ2-7 TRBV11-2 CASSPRGQGAYEQYF TGTGCCAGCAGTCCCCGGGGGCAGGGGGCCTACGAGCAGTACTTC
. . TRBJ1-4 TRBV7-6 CASSLGWPTNEKLFF TGTGCCAGCAGCTTAGGGTGGCCAACTAATGAAAAACTGTTTTTT
. . TRBJ1-1 TRBV28 CASGDTSQAFF TGTGCCAGCGGGGACACTTCTCAAGCTTTCTTT
. TRBD2 TRBJ2-1 TRBV11-2 CASSARLAGVDNEQFF TGTGCCAGCAGCGCGCGACTAGCGGGAGTCGACAATGAGCAGTTCTTC
. . TRBJ1-1 TRBV27 CASSLSKYRPLAFF TGTGCCAGCAGTTTATCGAAGTACAGACCCCTAGCTTTCTTT
. TRBD1 TRBJ1-2 TRBV30 CAWSVGTGKNYGYTF TGTGCCTGGAGTGTCGGGACAGGGAAAAACTATGGCTACACCTTC
. TRBD2 TRBJ2-7 TRBV7-9 CASSLTDWREWYF TGTGCCAGCAGCTTAACCGATTGGCGGGAGTGGTACTTC